This TCR beta chain appears in the sequencing data of a study of CD8 T cells in Susac syndrome. Random-hexamer reverse transcription was applied to roughly 0.5 to 1 ug RNA. TCRdb re-called the immunoSEQ multiplex PCR reads through MiXCR, storing one row per CDR3 protein. The sample lists about 130,000 distinct CDR3 sequences, around 93% occurring once. The sequenced material came from CD8+ T cells from PBMCs. The source is a human donor with Susac syndrome.

The CDR3, as DNA: TGTGCCACCAGCAGAGATCAAGGGGTCGCAGGCTCCTACGAGCAGTACTTC. Translated: CATSRDQGVAGSYEQYF. V and J are TRBV15 and TRBJ2-7, with TRBD1 as a possible D gene (5 bases). The length of the CDR3 is 17 residues. V lost 0 bases and J 0 bases, leaving 15 bases between the germline ends. The germline V gene has CDR1 LNHNV and CDR2 YYDKDF (reference sequence).